This TCR beta chain was sequenced for a study of early T cells in non-severe SARS-CoV-2 infection. Study-level results: The study's VDJdb matching favored anti-spike CD8 responses and missed private and CD4 specificities.

This clonotype was observed at least ten times. The antigen remains unidentified. Trimming shortened V by 4 bases and J by 3 bases, and 12 bases separated the two germline ends. CDR3 length equals 14 residues. The germline V gene encodes CDR1 LGHDT and CDR2 YNNKEL (reference sequence). Each CDR3 protein gets one entry after TCRdb re-called the 5' RACE reads with MiXCR. Of tens of thousands of distinct CDR3 sequences in the sample, about 5.2% are singletons; the top ten hold 6% to 7%. The chain couples TRBV3-1 to TRBJ1-2, with unresolved D. The starting material was whole blood, obtained at baseline. This receptor was taken from an adult who was a healthcare worker with PCR-confirmed SARS-CoV-2 infection or an uninfected control (not recorded which). In DNA form, the CDR3 reads TGTGCCAGCAGCCCCCTCAGGAGCTACTATGGCTACACCTTC. As protein: CASSPLRSYYGYTF.